The 8 T cell receptor beta chains given below trace back to one sample, sequenced in a study of T cells after yellow fever vaccination. TCRdb independently ran MiXCR on the 5' RACE reads; one entry per CDR3 protein. Of about 350,000 distinct CDR3 sequences in the sample, less than 9.5% were seen once. This sample comprised PBMCs, obtained about 41 days after the first yellow fever vaccination. The receptors stem from a young man who received the YFV17D yellow fever vaccine.

The DNA for the CDR3 is TGTGCCAGCAGCTCCGCGGGGGGGACCTACGAGCAGTACTTC. Translated, it gives CASSSAGGTYEQYF. The chain links TRBV5-6 to TRBJ2-7, with 9 bases lining up with TRBD2. The CDR3 extends over 14 amino acids. With 3 bases clipped from V and 2 bases from J, the junction kept 3 bases outside the gene matches. In germline, CDR1 is SGHDT, CDR2 YYEEEE.

This clonotype was observed a few times. The V call is TRBV18, the J call TRBJ2-5; TRBD1 matches at 9 bases. The CDR3 is 16 amino acids. Germline trimming cut 5 bases from V and 0 bases from J; bases unmatched to any gene: 7. The germline CDR1 and CDR2 sequences are KGHSH and LQKENI. CDR3 amino acids: CASSFAGTGNQETQYF. CDR3 DNA: TGTGCCAGCTCATTCGCCGGGACAGGGAACCAAGAGACCCAGTACTTC.

This clonotype was seen only a few times. The genes are TRBV5-1 and TRBJ2-3; no definite D call. The CDR3 covers 16 residues. Trimming cost V 0 bases and J 2 bases, with 13 bases left between them. Per germline, CDR1 SGHRS and CDR2 YFSETQ. In DNA, the CDR3 is TGCGCCAGCAGCTTGGCCCTTAACACCTACACAGATACGCAGTATTTT. Protein sequence: CASSLALNTYTDTQYF.

The chain is built from TRBV5-8 and TRBJ2-5; 11 nucleotides agree with TRBD2. Germline loops: CDR1 SGHTS, CDR2 YDEGEE. V was clipped by 3 bases and J by 0 bases; unmatched bases: 7. The CDR3 covers 17 residues. CDR3 loop: CASSWGLAGGHQETQYF. CDR3 in DNA: TGTGCCAGCAGCTGGGGGCTAGCGGGGGGCCACCAAGAGACCCAGTACTTC.

The sample holds a few counts of this clonotype. This chain uses TRBV7-9 with TRBJ2-7; D may be TRBD2 (5 bases). CDR3 length equals 13 residues. Germline-derived CDR1 and CDR2 are SEHNR and FQNEAQ (reference sequence). Between the trimmed V and J ends, which lost 4 bases and 3 bases, there was a span of 10 bases. The CDR3 region is CASSSPEGYEQYF. CDR3 DNA: TGTGCCAGCAGCTCCCCCGAGGGCTACGAGCAGTACTTC.

The chain combines TRBV3-1 with TRBJ1-2; D unclear. CDR1 LGHDT and CDR2 YNNKEL come from the germline V gene (reference sequence). The CDR3 is 12 amino acids. V was clipped by 2 bases and J by 8 bases, with 9 bases between them. This chain's CDR3 is CASSQRSDGYTF. The CDR3, as DNA: TGTGCCAGCAGCCAAAGGTCTGACGGCTACACCTTC. Filled out from reference TRBV3-1 and TRBJ1-2, the complete variable domain reads DTAVSQTPKYLVTQMGNDKSIKCEQNLGHDTMYWYKQDSKKFLKIMFSYNNKELIINETVPNRFSPKSPDKAHLNLHINSLELGDSAVYFCASSQRSDGYTFGSGTRLTVV.

In its sample, this clonotype was seen a few times. CDR3 amino acids: CAISEDRSTDTQYF. CDR3 in DNA: TGTGCCATCAGTGAGGACAGAAGCACAGATACGCAGTATTTT. The chain employs TRBV10-3 and TRBJ2-3; possibly TRBD1 for D (5 bases). The CDR3 extends over 14 amino acids. The V and J ends lost 2 bases and 0 bases respectively, with 6 bases between them. In germline, CDR1 is ENHRY, CDR2 SYGVKD.

CDR3 protein: CAWSLGGLAGGTDTQYF. As DNA, the CDR3 is TGTGCCTGGAGTCTAGGGGGACTAGCGGGGGGAACAGATACGCAGTATTTT. The rearrangement uses TRBV30 and TRBJ2-3, with 15 bases matching TRBD2. CDR1 is GTSNPN, CDR2 SVGIG, per germline (reference sequence). V lost 2 bases to trimming and J lost 3 bases; unmatched junction nucleotides: 6. The CDR3 runs to 17 residues. The full variable domain, completed using reference TRBV30 and TRBJ2-3, is SQTIHQWPATLVQPVGSPLSLECTVEGTSNPNLYWYRQAAGRGLQLLFYSVGIGQISSEVPQNLSASRPQDRQFILSSKKLLLSDSGFYLCAWSLGGLAGGTDTQYFGPGTRLTVL.